These 22 T cell receptor beta chains originate from one sample sequenced in a study of cytomegalovirus exposure and HLA in healthy donors. The PCR was carried out with 60 Vbeta primers and 13 Jbeta primers. Some clones are missing from TCRdb's copy, which holds only in-frame ones; the method was immunoSEQ multiplex PCR. There are about 190,000 clones in the sample; around 75% occur only once, and approximately 3.1% lies in the top ten. The specimen sequenced was PBMCs. The receptor source for this set is a woman younger than 45 in good health and CMV-seropositive.

This clone was detected once. The V gene is TRBV6-5, the J gene TRBJ1-3; TRBD1 might be the D (6 bases). V gave up 5 bases and J gave up 4 bases, with 15 bases separating them. The CDR3 spans 15 residues. Germline CDR1 is MNHEY and CDR2 is SVGAGI. In nucleotides, the CDR3 is TGTGCCAGCAGTCTTACAGGGTTAGAAGGAAACACCATATATTTT. Translated, it gives CASSLTGLEGNTIYF.

This clone occurred once. The chain uses TRBV5-1 and TRBJ2-1; 11 bases are shared with TRBD2. Germline V gene lookup returns CDR1 SGHRS and CDR2 YFSETQ. The J segment lost 7 bases and the V segment lost 4 bases, leaving 7 bases of the junction unmatched. This CDR3 is 15 amino acids long. For the CDR3, the DNA is TGCGCCAGCAGCCTGACTAGCGGGATGAGGAATGAGCAGTTCTTC. Protein product: CASSLTSGMRNEQFF.

CDR3 in amino acids: CASSLGGQDNQPQHF. The DNA of the CDR3 is TGTGCCAGCAGTTTAGGGGGACAGGACAATCAGCCCCAGCATTTT. This chain uses TRBV27 with TRBJ1-5; 8 bases are a match to TRBD1. Germline-derived CDR1 and CDR2 are MNHEY and SMNVEV (reference sequence). V lost 2 bases to trimming and J lost 3 bases; unmatched junction nucleotides: 3. CDR3 length equals 15 residues.

The chain combines TRBV2 with TRBJ1-2; D call uncertain. Trimming took 10 bases from V and 4 from J, leaving 16 bases between them. This CDR3 is 13 amino acids long. Germline lookup yields CDR1 SNHLY and CDR2 FYNNEI. CDR3 DNA: TGTGCCATCCTACTCGGGGTGAGCTATGGCTACACCTTC. Translation gives CAILLGVSYGYTF.

The V gene is TRBV6-6, the J gene TRBJ2-4, with a possible D match to TRBD2 (5 bases). Per germline, CDR1 MNHNY and CDR2 SVGAGI (reference sequence). Trimming removed 8 bases from V and 6 bases from J, with 17 bases in between. The CDR3 consists of 14 residues. CDR3 loop: CASALALELNIQYF. The CDR3, as DNA: TGTGCCAGCGCGCTGGCACTAGAGTTAAACATTCAGTACTTC.

The rearrangement joins TRBV5-4 to TRBJ1-1; TRBD1 agrees at 7 bases. V shed 4 bases and J 2 bases; nucleotides not matched to a gene: 8. Germline lookup yields CDR1 SGHNT and CDR2 YYREEE (reference sequence). The CDR3 has 15 residues. Here the CDR3 reads CASSPRGQINTEAFF. The CDR3 coding sequence is TGTGCCAGCAGCCCACGGGGACAGATCAACACTGAAGCTTTCTTT.

This clone occurred a few times. At one end the junction does not follow the germline gene, possibly because of a read error. The gene calls are TRBV10-1 and TRBJ1-1; TRBD1 is a possible D gene (6 bases). Germline assignment: CDR1 WNHNN and CDR2 SYGVQD (reference sequence). This CDR3 is 14 amino acids long. CDR3 amino acids: CASSTLTGNSEAFF. In DNA form, the CDR3 reads TGCGCCAGCAGTACCCTAACAGGGAACTCTGAAGCTTTCTTT.

This clone was found a few times. This chain links TRBV9 with TRBJ2-7, with TRBD2 matching 10 bases. The CDR3 is 16 residues long. Unmatched junction bases numbered 7, after V lost 0 bases and J lost 4 bases. The germline gives CDR1 SGDLS, CDR2 YYNGEE. The CDR3 region is CASSVASGLARYEQYF. For the CDR3, the DNA is TGTGCCAGCAGCGTAGCTTCGGGACTAGCGCGGTACGAGCAGTACTTC.

This sequence joins TRBV18 and TRBJ2-7, with D possibly matching TRBD2 (5 bases). V was shortened by 3 bases and J by 1 base, with 7 bases between the two germline ends. The germline CDR1 and CDR2 sequences are KGHSH and LQKENI. CDR3 length: 13 amino acids. CDR3: CASSPGLSYEQYF. CDR3 nucleotide sequence: TGTGCCAGCTCACCCGGACTTTCCTACGAGCAGTACTTC.

The gene calls are TRBV25-1 and TRBJ2-3; 7 nucleotides line up with TRBD2. Looked up from germline, CDR1 is MGHDK and CDR2 is SYGVNS. The length of the CDR3 is 12 residues. J gave up 5 bases and V 11 bases, and 7 bases lay outside the gene matches. The CDR3 protein is CACAGVVDTQYF. Written as DNA, the CDR3 is TGTGCCTGCGCGGGAGTTGTAGATACGCAGTATTTT.

A single count supports this clone. The rearrangement uses TRBV27 and TRBJ2-7; 7 bases are a match to TRBD1. V lost 0 bases, J lost 0 bases, and 2 bases stayed unmatched. CDR3 length: 15 amino acids. The germline gives CDR1 MNHEY, CDR2 SMNVEV (reference sequence). CDR3 DNA sequence: TGTGCCAGCAGTTTATCAGGGGGCGCCTCCTACGAGCAGTACTTC. It translates to CASSLSGGASYEQYF.

This clone was seen more than once but under ten times. The chain joins TRBV6-5 to TRBJ2-5; D call uncertain. Germline-derived CDR1 and CDR2 are MNHEY and SVGAGI. V dropped 7 bases and J dropped 1 base, with 4 bases sitting between them. There are 11 residues in the CDR3. CDR3 coding DNA: TGTGCCAGCACCAGCCAAGAGACCCAGTACTTC. This codes for CASTSQETQYF.

The genes are TRBV6-5 and TRBJ2-1; D gene unclear. The V gene's germline CDR1 is MNHEY and CDR2 SVGAGI. The CDR3 totals 14 residues. Trimming shortened V by 4 bases and J by 7 bases, and 14 bases separated the two germline ends. The CDR3 reads CASSFRSTSNEQFF. The CDR3 bases are TGTGCCAGCAGTTTCCGGTCCACCTCAAATGAGCAGTTCTTC.

The rearrangement uses TRBV6-5 and TRBJ2-7, with TRBD1 as a possible D gene (5 bases). Germline V gene sequence: CDR1 MNHEY, CDR2 SVGAGI. V shed 7 bases and J shed 6 bases, with 10 bases lying between them. The CDR3 has 11 residues. The CDR3 nucleotides read TGTGCCAGCAACAGGATCGGCGAGCAGTACTTC. The encoded protein is CASNRIGEQYF.

This rearrangement joins TRBV25-1 to TRBJ1-1; 7 bases map to TRBD1. The CDR3 length is 15 residues. V shed 3 bases, J shed 0 bases, and the junction held 4 bases outside the gene matches. Germline assignment: CDR1 MGHDK and CDR2 SYGVNS. The CDR3 DNA sequence: TGTGCCAGCAGTGACCCGACAGGGATGAACACTGAAGCTTTCTTT. This encodes CASSDPTGMNTEAFF. The variable domain in full, with the rest retrieved from reference TRBV25-1 and TRBJ1-1, is EADIYQTPRYLVIGTGKKITLECSQTMGHDKMYWYQQDPGMELHLIHYSYGVNSTEKGDLSSESTVSRIRTEHFPLTLESARPSHTSQYLCASSDPTGMNTEAFFGQGTRLTVV.

CDR3 protein: CASSLTSGRYNEQFF. The CDR3 DNA is TGTGCCAGCAGCCTGACTAGCGGGAGGTACAATGAGCAGTTCTTC. V gene TRBV6-1 combines with J gene TRBJ2-1; TRBD2 matches at 13 bases. The CDR3 is made up of 15 amino acids. The V gene's germline CDR1 is MNHNS and CDR2 SASEGT. The V gene end was trimmed by 6 bases and the J gene end by 4 bases; junction bases not matched to a gene: 3.

The chain joins TRBV9 to TRBJ1-1; 8 bases are shared with TRBD1. From germline, CDR1 is SGDLS and CDR2 YYNGEE. The CDR3 is made up of 14 amino acids. The V segment lost 3 bases and the J segment 4 bases; nucleotides outside the gene matches: 5. The CDR3 region has the DNA TGTGCCAGCAGCGCCAGGGGGCCAGGCACTGAAGCTTTCTTT. Its protein is CASSARGPGTEAFF.

This clone was seen only a few times. The chain recombines TRBV6-5 with TRBJ1-3, with 7 bases fitting TRBD1. The CDR3 contains 15 residues. V was pared by 2 bases and J by 2 bases, with 3 bases of the junction left unmatched. Looked up from germline, CDR1 is MNHEY and CDR2 is SVGAGI. The CDR3 reads CASSYGDSPGNTIYF. As DNA, the CDR3 is TGTGCCAGCAGTTACGGGGACAGCCCTGGAAACACCATATATTTT.

J is TRBJ2-5 and V is TRBV14; the D gene is possibly TRBD1 (5 bases). CDR1 and CDR2 (germline): SGHDN, FVKESK. CDR3 length equals 16 residues. V lost 5 bases and J lost 3, with 19 bases in between. The CDR3 bases are TGTGCCAGCAGCACCCTATACCGGACACCAAAAGAGACCCAGTACTTC. Translating gives CASSTLYRTPKETQYF.

V usage is TRBV11-1 and J usage is TRBJ2-2, with 11 bases that match TRBD2. Trimming at V came to 4 bases and at J to 5 bases, leaving 3 bases not matched to a gene. This CDR3 region has 15 residues. Germline V CDR1 and CDR2: SGHAT, FQDESV (reference sequence). The CDR3 reads CASSSLAGGTGELFF. The CDR3 nucleotides are TGTGCCAGCAGCTCGCTAGCGGGAGGAACCGGGGAGCTGTTTTTT.

The chain links TRBV19 to TRBJ1-1, with D possibly being TRBD1 (5 bases). The V gene's germline CDR1 is LNHDA and CDR2 SQIVND (reference sequence). The CDR3 spans 14 residues. V shed 6 bases and J shed 4 bases, with 15 bases lying between them. CDR3 residues: CASRWGGSATEAFF. CDR3 nucleotide sequence: TGTGCCAGTAGGTGGGGGGGTAGTGCCACTGAAGCTTTCTTT.

The chain couples TRBV9 to TRBJ2-7; D gene unclear. V lost 3 bases, J lost 3 bases, and 7 bases lay in between. Per germline, CDR1 SGDLS and CDR2 YYNGEE. The CDR3 sequence is 12 residues long. The CDR3 reads CASSASLYEQYF. The DNA for the CDR3 is TGTGCCAGCAGCGCCAGTCTCTACGAGCAGTACTTC.